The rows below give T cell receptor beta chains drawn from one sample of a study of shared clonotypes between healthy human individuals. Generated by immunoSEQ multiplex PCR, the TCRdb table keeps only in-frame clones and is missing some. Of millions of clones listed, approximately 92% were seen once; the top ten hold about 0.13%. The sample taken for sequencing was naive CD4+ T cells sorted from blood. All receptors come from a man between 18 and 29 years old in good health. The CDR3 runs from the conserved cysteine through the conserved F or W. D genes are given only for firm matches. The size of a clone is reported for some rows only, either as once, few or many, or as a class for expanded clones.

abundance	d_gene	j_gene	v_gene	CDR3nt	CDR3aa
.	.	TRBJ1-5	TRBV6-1	TGTGCCAGCAGTGATAACCCGTACAATCAGCCCCAGCATTTT	CASSDNPYNQPQHF
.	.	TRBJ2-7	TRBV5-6	TGTGCCAGCAGCGGACTTTCCTACGAGCAGTACTTC	CASSGLSYEQYF
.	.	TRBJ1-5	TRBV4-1	TGCGCCAGCAGCCAAGCGGGACTTAGCAATCAGCCCCAGCATTTT	CASSQAGLSNQPQHF
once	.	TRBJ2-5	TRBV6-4	TGTGCCAGCAGTGACTCCGCGGACTTTGGGTTAGAGACCCAGTACTTC	CASSDSADFGLETQYF
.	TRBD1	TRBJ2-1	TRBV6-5	TGTGCCAGCGGGCGGACAGGGCGGGATGAGCAGTTCTTC	CASGRTGRDEQFF
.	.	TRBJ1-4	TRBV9	TGTGCCAGCAGCGTCGGGACGCCCGAGGGGGGGCTTAATGAAAAACTGTTTTTT	CASSVGTPEGGLNEKLFF
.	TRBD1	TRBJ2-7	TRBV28	TGTGCCAGCAGTCCATCGACAGGGGGCCTCTACGAGCAGTACTTC	CASSPSTGGLYEQYF
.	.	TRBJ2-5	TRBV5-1	TGCGCCAGCAGCTTGGAAACGAGCCAGGAGACCCAGTACTTC	CASSLETSQETQYF
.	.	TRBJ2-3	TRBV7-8	TGTGCCAGCAGCTTGGGCAGGAAGGAAACAGATACGCAGTATTTT	CASSLGRKETDTQYF
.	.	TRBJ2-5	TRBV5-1	TGCGCCAGCAGCTATGGGAGAACTGGGGAGACCCAGTACTTC	CASSYGRTGETQYF
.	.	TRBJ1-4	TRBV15	TGTGCCACCAGCAGAGATAGGGTAGGGGGAGTTGAAAAACTGTTTTTT	CATSRDRVGGVEKLFF
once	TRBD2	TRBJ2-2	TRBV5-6	TGTGCCAGCAGCTTGGCAGGGCTAGCGGGAGGTCTCATATCCGGGGAGCTGTTTTTT	CASSLAGLAGGLISGELFF
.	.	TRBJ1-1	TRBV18	TGTGCCAGCTCACCACTAAACGCAGCGAACACTGAAGCTTTCTTT	CASSPLNAANTEAFF
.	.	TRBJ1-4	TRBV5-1	TGCGCCAGCAGTCTGCTTGCAACTAATGAAAAACTGTTTTTT	CASSLLATNEKLFF
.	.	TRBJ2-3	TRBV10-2	TGCGCCAGCAGAGCGGAGTCTAGCACAGATACGCAGTATTTT	CASRAESSTDTQYF
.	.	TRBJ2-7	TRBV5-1	TGCGCCAGCAGAAGCCCAGGAGCGGGCGAGCAGTACTTC	CASRSPGAGEQYF
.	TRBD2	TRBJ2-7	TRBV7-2	TGTGCCAGCGCCTGGAGGACTAGTACAGACGAGCAGTACTTC	CASAWRTSTDEQYF
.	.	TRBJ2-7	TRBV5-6	TGTGCCAGCAGGATACAGGGCCCTCGCTACGAGCAGTACTTC	CASRIQGPRYEQYF
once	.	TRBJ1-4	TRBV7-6	TGTGCCAGCAGCCCCCTAACCGGTGAAAAACTGTTTTTT	CASSPLTGEKLFF
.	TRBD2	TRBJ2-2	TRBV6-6	TGTGCCAGCAGTCCGTTGACTAGCGGGACCGGGGAGCTGTTTTTT	CASSPLTSGTGELFF
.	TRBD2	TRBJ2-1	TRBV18	TGTGCCAGCTCTCAACTAGCGGGAGGGCCATTTGAGCAGTTCTTC	CASSQLAGGPFEQFF
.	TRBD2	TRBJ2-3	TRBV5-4	TGTGCCAGCAGCCCTTCTTCTAGCGGGGGGGTTTCAGATACGCAGTATTTT	CASSPSSSGGVSDTQYF
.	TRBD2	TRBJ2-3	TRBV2	TGTGCCAGCAGTGAAATGGCTAGCGGAAGCACAGATACGCAGTATTTT	CASSEMASGSTDTQYF
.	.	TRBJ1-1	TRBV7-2	TGTGCCAGCAGCTTACGTGTTTTACAGGGAAGTGGGACTGAAGCTTTCTTT	CASSLRVLQGSGTEAFF
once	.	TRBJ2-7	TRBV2	TGTGCCAGCAGTGAATACGGGATACCTTCCTACGAGCAGTACTTC	CASSEYGIPSYEQYF
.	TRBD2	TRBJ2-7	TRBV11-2	TGTGCCAGCAGCTTAGATTCGAGCGGGAGTTACGAGCAGTACTTC	CASSLDSSGSYEQYF
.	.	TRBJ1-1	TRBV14	TGTGCCAGCAGCTTTGGTAACACTGAAGCTTTCTTT	CASSFGNTEAFF
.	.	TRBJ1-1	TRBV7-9	TGTGCCAGCAGCCCCATCTCTGAAGCTTTCTTT	CASSPISEAFF
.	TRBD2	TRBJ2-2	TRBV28	TGTGCCAGCAGTCCAACCCGGCCGGGACTAGCGGGAGTTTTGACCGGGGAGCTGTTTTTT	CASSPTRPGLAGVLTGELFF
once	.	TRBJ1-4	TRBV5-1	TGCGCCAGCAGCTGGCCCACGGGGGCAACTAATGAAAAACTGTTTTTT	CASSWPTGATNEKLFF
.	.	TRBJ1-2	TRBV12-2	TGTGCAAGTCGCTTGTGTCGCGACAAACCTAACTATGGCTACACCTTC	CASRLCRDKPNYGYTF
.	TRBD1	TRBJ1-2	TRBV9	TGTGCCAGCAGGAGGACAGGGGGTAGCTATGGCTACACCTTC	CASRRTGGSYGYTF
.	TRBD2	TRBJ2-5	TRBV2	TGTGCCAGCAGTGAAGCGGCACTAGCGGGAAGGAAAGAGACCCAGTACTTC	CASSEAALAGRKETQYF
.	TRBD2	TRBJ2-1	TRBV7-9	TGTGCCAGCAGCCCAGACAGGGTAGCGGGAGGATGGGGTAATGAGCAGTTCTTC	CASSPDRVAGGWGNEQFF
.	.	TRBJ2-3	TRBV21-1	TGTGCCAGCAGCAAAGACAGGGACAGGGCTACAGATACGCAGTATTTT	CASSKDRDRATDTQYF
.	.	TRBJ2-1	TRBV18	TGTGCCAGCTCACCATTGGGTCCAGGGGTGGGGAATGAGCAGTTCTTC	CASSPLGPGVGNEQFF
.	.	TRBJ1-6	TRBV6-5	TGTGCCAGCAGTTACTCAGGGTGGGGAAGTAATTCACCCCTCCACTTT	CASSYSGWGSNSPLHF
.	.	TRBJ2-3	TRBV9	TGTGCCAGCAGCGTAGAAGGCAGGTTCGCAGATACGCAGTATTTT	CASSVEGRFADTQYF
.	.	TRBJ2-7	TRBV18	TGTGCCAGCTCACCGGGCGGAACCTACGAGCAGTACTTC	CASSPGGTYEQYF
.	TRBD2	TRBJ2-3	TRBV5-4	TGTGCCAGCAGCCTTCAATTCTCGGGACTACCCACTAATACGCAGTATTTT	CASSLQFSGLPTNTQYF
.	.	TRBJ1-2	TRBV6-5	TGTGCCACCCGCCGAGGGCCCTATGGCTACACCTTC	CATRRGPYGYTF
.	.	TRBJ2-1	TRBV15	TGTGCCACCAGCAGAGGAAGGGCGGAGGTCAACTACAATGAGCAGTTCTTC	CATSRGRAEVNYNEQFF
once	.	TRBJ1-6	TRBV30	TGTGCCTGGGCCCCTCTCTGGGGCAGGAATTCACCCCTCCACTTT	CAWAPLWGRNSPLHF
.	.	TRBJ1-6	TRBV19	TGTGCCAGTAGTATCGACCTACTACCGAATTCACCCCTCCACTTT	CASSIDLLPNSPLHF
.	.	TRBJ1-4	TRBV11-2	TGTGCCAGCAGCTTAGATGAAGGGGTGCGGGAAAAACTGTTTTTT	CASSLDEGVREKLFF